Listed below are T cell receptor beta chains from one sample, sequenced in a study of cytomegalovirus exposure and HLA in healthy donors. TCRdb keeps only in-frame clones here, not all; method: immunoSEQ multiplex PCR. The sample data list about 140,000 clones. Specimen: PBMCs. Receptors originate from a male donor in good health and CMV-seronegative. Each CDR3 is given with its conserved first and last residue. D genes are given only for firm matches.

len	v_gene	d_gene	j_gene	CDR3aa
15	TRBV11-2	TRBD1	TRBJ2-7	CASSLGQGANYEQYF
18	TRBV28	.	TRBJ1-2	CASRSPSPVGGSVYGYTF
14	TRBV27	TRBD1	TRBJ2-5	CASPPGTEGETQYF
17	TRBV7-9	.	TRBJ1-2	CASSPPLGGAANYGYTF
17	TRBV30	TRBD1	TRBJ1-2	CACKIEGGTIFLPGYTF
15	TRBV4-3	TRBD2	TRBJ2-2	CASSPTSGVVGELFF
12	TRBV19	.	TRBJ1-2	CASGKENYGYTF
14	TRBV10-3	TRBD1	TRBJ2-7	CAISPRGSDYEQYF
14	TRBV4-3	.	TRBJ2-5	CASSQDHAVETQYF
14	TRBV15	.	TRBJ1-5	CATSRGELNQPQHF
15	TRBV27	TRBD2	TRBJ2-7	CASSLERPRGMEQYF
13	TRBV6-1	.	TRBJ1-2	CASSENNSYGYTF
18	TRBV5-4	TRBD2	TRBJ2-4	CASSFSGTSGTGGNIQYF
17	TRBV6-4	TRBD2	TRBJ2-4	CASSVPSAGGRKNIQYF
14	TRBV7-9	TRBD1	TRBJ2-7	CASRPGGQGNEQYF
20	TRBV4-3	TRBD1	TRBJ1-6	CASSQGTQGQGIPSGSPLHF
17	TRBV27	TRBD2	TRBJ2-2	CASSLLASGGSTGELFF
14	TRBV4-3	TRBD1	TRBJ1-6	CASSQDTGDSPLHF
15	TRBV6-5	TRBD1	.	CASRTWTGDHYEQYF
15	TRBV6-6	TRBD1	TRBJ1-2	CASRPTGDQDYGYTF
13	TRBV5-4	TRBD1	TRBJ1-6	CASSSQGDSPLHF
16	TRBV9	.	TRBJ2-5	CASSVGSRRSQETQYF
15	TRBV6-5	TRBD1	TRBJ1-1	CASSSDRGMNTEAFF
15	TRBV19	.	TRBJ1-3	CASGAQANSGNTIYF
13	TRBV5-1	.	TRBJ2-5	CASSSGQKETQYF
13	TRBV7-9	TRBD1	TRBJ1-2	CASRDTGAQGYTF
15	TRBV7-9	TRBD1	TRBJ1-1	CASSSQGAQNTEAFF
15	TRBV27	TRBD2	TRBJ2-7	CASRLTSGKLGEQYF
13	TRBV6-1	.	TRBJ1-5	CASRTASNQPQHF
16	TRBV5-1	.	TRBJ2-1	CASSLDSFDSYNEQFF
12	TRBV30	.	TRBJ1-4	CAWREGDEKLFF
12	TRBV28	.	TRBJ1-5	CASSSGNQPQHF
14	TRBV30	.	TRBJ1-3	CAWSEGGSGNTIYF
16	TRBV27	.	TRBJ1-2	CASSLYPGISRKGYTF
17	TRBV9	TRBD2	TRBJ2-1	CASSVVSGTSGRNEQFF
13	TRBV18	.	TRBJ1-2	CASSRMESGGYTF
14	TRBV5-1	.	TRBJ1-5	CASSHTQRNQPQHF
16	TRBV19	TRBD1	TRBJ1-2	CASSIGTWARGNGYTF
14	TRBV27	.	TRBJ1-2	CASSKKGGDDGYTF
17	TRBV7-8	TRBD1	TRBJ2-6	CASSFRDRSVGANVLTF
15	TRBV28	TRBD2	TRBJ2-1	CASSFGGGGHNEQFF
13	TRBV6-4	TRBD1	TRBJ1-3	CAPLRDSGNTIYF
12	TRBV29-1	TRBD1	TRBJ2-5	CSVPDREETQYF
15	TRBV5-4	.	TRBJ2-1	CASSLVRQSYNEQFF
12	TRBV14	.	TRBJ1-1	CASESPETEAFF
14	TRBV5-1	TRBD2	TRBJ2-1	CASSPGTNYNEQFF
14	TRBV6-5	TRBD1	TRBJ2-7	CASRGTGSSYEQYF
16	TRBV27	TRBD2	TRBJ2-1	CASSFGTSGYLNEQFF
15	TRBV28	TRBD2	TRBJ2-7	CASSLWASGDYEQYF
14	TRBV6-6	.	TRBJ1-4	CASSQRQTNEKLFF
14	TRBV9	TRBD2	TRBJ2-3	CASSVDLAGRTQYF
12	TRBV19	.	TRBJ2-1	CASSMWPNEQFF
14	TRBV14	.	TRBJ2-7	CASSQFTGPYEQYF
14	TRBV2	TRBD1	TRBJ1-4	CASRSGTGNEKLFF
18	TRBV7-9	.	TRBJ1-2	CASSLVLADSPVDYGYTF
15	TRBV7-9	.	TRBJ1-6	CASSLGSGDNSPLHF
15	TRBV5-1	TRBD2	TRBJ2-3	CASSFGSGRADTQYF
14	TRBV28	.	TRBJ1-5	CASIEGWKGQPQHF
16	TRBV2	.	TRBJ2-3	CASSVGAEIAADTQYF
13	TRBV2	.	TRBJ1-4	CASRYRENEKLFF